These 21 T cell receptor beta chains were all obtained from the same sample, sequenced in a study of response to subunit inactivated influenza vaccine. TCRdb recomputed calls from the RT-PCR reads with MiXCR, one row per CDR3 protein. The data contain some 600,000 distinct CDR3 sequences, approximately 14% of them singletons. The sequences come from PBMCs from blood, collected less than 15 days before vaccination. These receptors were obtained from a man aged 50 or older who received an inactivated influenza vaccine.

In this sample, this clonotype turned up many times. The chain joins TRBV3-1 to TRBJ1-6, with a tentative D call TRBD1 (6 bases). V lost 2 bases to trimming and J lost 8 bases, with 10 bases between them. In germline, CDR1 is LGHDT, CDR2 YNNKEL (reference sequence). CDR3 length: 14 residues. The CDR3 region is CASSQLRGDSPLHF. The CDR3 DNA sequence: TGTGCCAGCAGCCAACTCAGGGGCGATTCACCCCTCCACTTT. Full variable domain (rest looked up from reference TRBV3-1 and TRBJ1-6): DTAVSQTPKYLVTQMGNDKSIKCEQNLGHDTMYWYKQDSKKFLKIMFSYNNKELIINETVPNRFSPKSPDKAHLNLHINSLELGDSAVYFCASSQLRGDSPLHFGNGTRLTVT.

J is TRBJ2-4 and V is TRBV7-2; D perhaps matches TRBD1 (5 bases). Per germline, CDR1 SGHTA and CDR2 FQGNSA. The V gene lost 2 bases and the J gene lost 6 bases, with 11 bases spanning the gap. The CDR3 has 14 amino acids. CDR3 coding DNA: TGTGCCAGCAGCTTATCAGGGCAGGGAAACATTCAGTACTTC. Residues: CASSLSGQGNIQYF.

The V and J genes are TRBV4-1 and TRBJ2-2; D might be TRBD1 or TRBD2, each matching 5 bases. This CDR3 is built from 14 residues. Germline V CDR1 and CDR2: MGHRA, YSYEKL. The V end lost 3 bases, the J end lost 9 bases, and 14 bases lay between the germline ends. CDR3 in DNA: TGCGCCAGCAGCCAGGGTCGGGACCCAAGGGAGCTGTTTTTT. Protein product: CASSQGRDPRELFF.

This clonotype has only a few counts. V and J are TRBV29-1 and TRBJ2-1; D unclear. The V and J ends lost 1 base and 12 bases respectively, with 10 bases between them. Per germline, CDR1 SQVTM and CDR2 ANQGSEA. This CDR3 region has 11 residues. CDR3: CSVEGVLGQFF. CDR3 DNA: TGCAGCGTTGAAGGGGTTCTGGGGCAGTTCTTC.

The chain carries TRBV6-2 or TRBV6-3 and TRBJ2-7; 11 nucleotides line up with TRBD2. The V segment lost 5 bases and the J segment 3 bases; nucleotides outside the gene matches: 6. The CDR3 has 15 residues. Germline V gives CDR1 MNHEY, CDR2 SVGEGT. The CDR3 loop is CASSLRLAGHYEQYF. For the CDR3, the DNA is TGTGCCAGCAGTCTTCGACTAGCGGGACACTACGAGCAGTACTTC.

There are many counts of this clonotype. J is TRBJ2-5 and V is TRBV11-2; D possibly corresponds to TRBD2 (5 bases). This CDR3 is built from 14 residues. In germline, CDR1 is SGHAT, CDR2 FQNNGV. V lost 4 bases, J lost 3 bases, and 12 bases lay in between. CDR3: CASSSGLAKETQYF. The CDR3 bases are TGTGCCAGCAGCTCTGGACTTGCGAAAGAGACCCAGTACTTC.

The rearrangement links TRBV6-2 or TRBV6-3 to TRBJ1-1, with D uncertain. Trimming left V 0 bases short and J 4 bases short, with 6 bases between. CDR1 and CDR2 (germline): MNHEY, SVGEGT. The CDR3 runs 13 residues. CDR3 bases: TGTGCCAGCAGTTACTCGGACCGCACTGAAGCTTTCTTT. Encoded protein: CASSYSDRTEAFF.

The chain employs TRBV4-1 and TRBJ2-7, with TRBD2 matching over 8 bases. With V trimmed by 0 bases and J by 7 bases, 11 bases remained unmatched. The CDR3 consists of 16 residues. Germline loops: CDR1 MGHRA, CDR2 YSYEKL. CDR3 in amino acids: CASSQDLRGGFREQYF. CDR3 in DNA: TGCGCCAGCAGCCAAGATCTGCGCGGGGGGTTCCGGGAGCAGTACTTC.

This clonotype appeared many times. V usage is TRBV28 and J usage is TRBJ2-2, with 12 bases matching TRBD1. J lost 0 bases, V lost 1 base, and 18 bases had no gene match. CDR3 size: 23 residues. Germline V gene sequence: CDR1 MDHEN, CDR2 SYDVKM. CDR3 loop: CASSLYGFPRDRGRDANTGELFF. CDR3 DNA: TGTGCCAGCAGTTTATATGGTTTTCCCCGGGACAGGGGGCGCGACGCGAACACCGGGGAGCTGTTTTTT. The whole variable domain, remainder taken from reference TRBV28 and TRBJ2-2, is DVKVTQSSRYLVKRTGEKVFLECVQDMDHENMFWYRQDPGLGLRLIYFSYDVKMKEKGDIPEGYSVSREKKERFSLILESASTNQTSMYLCASSLYGFPRDRGRDANTGELFFGEGSRLTVL.

This clonotype was detected only a few times. The rearrangement links TRBV20-1 to TRBJ2-1, with 7 bases lining up with TRBD2. The CDR3 consists of 14 residues. V dropped 1 base and J dropped 5; count of bases not matched to a gene: 5. Germline V CDR1 and CDR2: DFQATT, SNEGSKA (reference sequence). The CDR3 DNA reads as TGCAGTGCTAGAGGCGAGCGGGGCCACAATGAGCAGTTCTTC. Encoded protein: CSARGERGHNEQFF.

CDR3 coding DNA: TGCGCCAGCAGCAAGGGACTAGCGGGAGAAAAAGAGACCCAGTACTTC. Translation gives CASSKGLAGEKETQYF. The chain employs TRBV5-1 and TRBJ2-5; 14 nucleotides agree with TRBD2. V trimming: 4 bases; J trimming: 3 bases; junction bases outside the gene matches: 5. The CDR3 is 16 residues long. CDR1 and CDR2 from the germline V gene are SGHRS and YFSETQ.

This clonotype came up many times. The chain couples TRBV5-1 to TRBJ1-6, with TRBD1 matching 10 bases. V gave up 7 bases and J gave up 7 bases; unmatched junction bases: 5. This CDR3 contains 14 residues. Per the germline V gene, CDR1 is SGHRS and CDR2 is YFSETQ. In nucleotides, the CDR3 is TGCGCCAGCTCGGGACAGGGGTCCAATTCACCCCTCCACTTT. Amino acids: CASSGQGSNSPLHF.

CDR3 region: CASSSGLAGGRDTQYF. The DNA of the CDR3 is TGTGCCAGCAGTTCGGGACTAGCGGGGGGCCGGGATACGCAGTATTTT. The rearrangement joins TRBV12-3 or TRBV12-4 to TRBJ2-3, with 15 bases aligning to TRBD2. The V gene end was trimmed by 4 bases and the J gene end by 6 bases; junction bases not matched to a gene: 5. The CDR3 runs to 16 residues.

About this clonotype itself: The junction and the germline gene differ at one end; a read error may be behind it. The J gene is TRBJ2-1, the V gene TRBV20-1; 9 nucleotides match TRBD1. CDR3 length equals 15 residues. CDR1 is DFQATT, CDR2 SNEGSKA, per germline (reference sequence). The CDR3 protein is CRARDHGTGHNEQFF. The CDR3, as DNA: TGCAGAGCTAGAGATCATGGGACAGGGCACAATGAGCAGTTCTTC.

This chain links TRBV6-2 or TRBV6-3 with TRBJ1-5; 11 bases align to TRBD1. The J segment lost 7 bases and the V segment lost 6 bases, leaving 8 bases of the junction unmatched. The germline CDR1 and CDR2 sequences are MNHEY and SVGEGT. There are 15 residues in the CDR3. This chain's CDR3 is CASRTGTGGWQPQHF. For the CDR3, the DNA is TGTGCCAGCAGAACCGGGACAGGGGGTTGGCAGCCCCAGCATTTT.

This clonotype was picked up many times. The chain couples TRBV7-8 to TRBJ2-7, with TRBD2 matching over 7 bases. Germline V CDR1 and CDR2: SGHVS, FQNEAQ. The CDR3 length is 15 residues. V dropped 1 base and J dropped 3; count of bases not matched to a gene: 6. CDR3 protein: CASSLGASGYYEQYF. CDR3 in DNA: TGTGCCAGCAGCTTAGGGGCTAGCGGTTACTACGAGCAGTACTTC.

This clonotype was picked up a small number of times. J is TRBJ2-2 and V is TRBV5-1, with D possibly TRBD1 on 6 matching bases. Germline CDR1 is SGHRS and CDR2 is YFSETQ. V lost 0 bases and J 1 base, leaving 19 bases between the germline ends. This CDR3 has 19 residues. The CDR3 here is CASSLAVDLRQVNTGELFF. As DNA, the CDR3 is TGCGCCAGCAGCTTGGCCGTTGATTTGAGACAGGTGAACACCGGGGAGCTGTTTTTT.

This clonotype was detected many times. The rearrangement uses TRBV18 and TRBJ2-3; no definite D call. The V end was cut by 2 bases, the J end by 4 bases, with 13 bases between. Per germline, CDR1 KGHSH and CDR2 LQKENI. This CDR3 has 15 amino acids. The CDR3 here is CASSPSRSPPDTQYF. The CDR3 DNA sequence: TGTGCCAGCTCACCAAGCAGGTCCCCCCCAGATACGCAGTATTTT. The full variable domain, rest sourced from reference TRBV18 and TRBJ2-3, is NAGVMQNPRHLVRRRGQEARLRCSPMKGHSHVYWYRQLPEEGLKFMVYLQKENIIDESGMPKERFSAEFPKEGPSILRIQQVVRGDSAAYFCASSPSRSPPDTQYFGPGTRLTVL.

The chain employs TRBV7-9 and TRBJ2-5; 7 nucleotides line up with TRBD1. This CDR3 has 15 amino acids. Germline assignment: CDR1 SEHNR and CDR2 FQNEAQ (reference sequence). V trimming: 6 bases; J trimming: 0 bases; junction bases outside the gene matches: 7. In DNA, the CDR3 is TGTGCCAGCAGGTACAGGGGAAGAAACCAAGAGACCCAGTACTTC. It specifies CASRYRGRNQETQYF. The full variable domain, rest sourced from reference TRBV7-9 and TRBJ2-5, is DTGVSQNPRHKITKRGQNVTFRCDPISEHNRLYWYRQTLGQGPEFLTYFQNEAQLEKSRLLSDRFSAERPKGSFSTLEIQRTEQGDSAMYLCASRYRGRNQETQYFGPGTRLLVL.

V is TRBV7-2 and J is TRBJ2-5, with no clear D. The CDR3 extends over 12 amino acids. Germline V gene data show CDR1 as SGHTA and CDR2 as FQGNSA. V was clipped by 4 bases and J by 6 bases, with 9 bases between them. The CDR3 reads CASSSTGKTQYF. The CDR3 nucleotides read TGTGCCAGCAGCTCAACGGGCAAGACCCAGTACTTC.

The sample holds a few counts of this clonotype. The rearrangement joins TRBV5-6 to TRBJ2-3; 10 bases map to TRBD2. Germline trimming cut 4 bases from V and 2 bases from J; bases unmatched to any gene: 7. Germline CDR1 is SGHDT and CDR2 is YYEEEE. The length of the CDR3 is 16 residues. CDR3 sequence reads: CASSLLAGDITDTQYF. The DNA of the CDR3 is TGTGCCAGCAGCCTTCTAGCGGGAGACATCACAGATACGCAGTATTTT.